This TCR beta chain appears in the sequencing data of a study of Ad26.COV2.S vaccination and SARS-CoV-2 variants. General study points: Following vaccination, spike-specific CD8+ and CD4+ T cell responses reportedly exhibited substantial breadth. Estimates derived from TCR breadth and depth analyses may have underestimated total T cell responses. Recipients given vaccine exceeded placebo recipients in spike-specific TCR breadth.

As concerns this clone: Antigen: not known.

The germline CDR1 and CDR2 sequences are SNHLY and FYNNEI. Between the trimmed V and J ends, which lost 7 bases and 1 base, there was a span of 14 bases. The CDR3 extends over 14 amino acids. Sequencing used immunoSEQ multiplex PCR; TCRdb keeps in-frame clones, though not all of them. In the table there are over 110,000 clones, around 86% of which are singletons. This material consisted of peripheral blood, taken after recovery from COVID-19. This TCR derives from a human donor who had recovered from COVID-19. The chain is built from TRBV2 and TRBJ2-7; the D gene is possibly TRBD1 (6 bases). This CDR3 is CASKGTRPSYEQYF. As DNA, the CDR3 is TGTGCCAGCAAAGGGACACGACCATCCTACGAGCAGTACTTC. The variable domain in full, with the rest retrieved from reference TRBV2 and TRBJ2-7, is EPEVTQTPSHQVTQMGQEVILRCVPISNHLYFYWYRQILGQKVEFLVSFYNNEISEKSEIFDDQFSVERPDGSNFTLKIRSTKLEDSAMYFCASKGTRPSYEQYFGPGTRLTVT.